These T cell receptor beta chains were read from a single sample in a study of T cells in Graves' hyperthyroidism and ophthalmopathy. One entry per CDR3 protein results from TCRdb running MiXCR on the multiplex PCR reads. The sample carries fewer than 300,000 distinct CDR3 sequences, 20% to 30% recorded once. The material sequenced was blood. Receptor source: a man aged 35-49 years with Graves' hyperthyroidism that later progressed to Graves' ophthalmopathy. The CDR3 runs from the conserved cysteine through the conserved F or W. The order of the fields is V gene, D gene, clone size, J gene, CDR3 DNA, CDR3 protein. D genes are given only for firm matches. The listing skips clone size in some rows; elsewhere it reads once, few, many or a size class.

TRBV30	-	many	TRBJ1-1	TGTGCCTGGAGGGAGGACCCGAACACTGAAGCTTTCTTT	CAWREDPNTEAFF
TRBV12-3/TRBV12-4	TRBD2	many	TRBJ2-2	TGTGCCAGCAGCCAGCTAGCGGAAACCGGGGAGCTGTTTTTT	CASSQLAETGELFF
TRBV30	-	-	TRBJ1-1	TGTGCCTGGAGTCCGGGGGCGACTGAAGCTTTCTTT	CAWSPGATEAFF
TRBV6-5	-	few	TRBJ1-2	TGTGCCAGCAGTTACCAGGACAGCCGCTATGGCTACACCTTC	CASSYQDSRYGYTF
TRBV7-2	-	few	TRBJ2-5	TGTGCCAGCAGCTTCGGGTCGGCTCAAGAGACCCAGTACTTC	CASSFGSAQETQYF
TRBV20-1	-	many	TRBJ1-1	TGCAGTGCTAATGATCCGGCGCAAGCTTTCTTT	CSANDPAQAFF
TRBV20-1	TRBD1	many	TRBJ2-7	TGCAGTGCTAGACCGGGACAGGGACCCTACGAGCAGTACTTC	CSARPGQGPYEQYF
TRBV12-3/TRBV12-4	-	-	TRBJ1-2	TGTGCCAGCAGTCCCCAAGGGGGTCTAGGCTATGGCTACACCTTC	CASSPQGGLGYGYTF
TRBV30	TRBD1	many	TRBJ2-7	TGTGCCTGGGACAGGGGCATCTACGAGCAGTACTTC	CAWDRGIYEQYF
TRBV12-3/TRBV12-4	-	-	TRBJ2-7	TGTGCCAGCAGTTTAGGGAATCGGGCCTACGAGCAGTACTTC	CASSLGNRAYEQYF
TRBV5-1	TRBD2	-	TRBJ2-7	TGCGCCAGCAGCTTGTGGGTTTCGGGAGGAAAGAGCTCCTACGAGCAGTGCTTC	CASSLWVSGGKSSYEQCF
TRBV11-1	TRBD1	many	TRBJ1-1	TGTGCCAGCAGCTCGGGACGGACAGGTCTGAACACTGAAGCTTTCTTT	CASSSGRTGLNTEAFF
TRBV6-2/TRBV6-3	TRBD1	few	TRBJ1-5	TGTGCCAGCAGTAAAAAATTAGGACAGGAGAGCAATCAGCCCCAGCATTTT	CASSKKLGQESNQPQHF
TRBV24-1	TRBD1	many	TRBJ1-3	TGTGCCACCAGTGACTCAACCCGGGACAGGGTACTTGGAAACACCATATATTTT	CATSDSTRDRVLGNTIYF
TRBV7-3	-	few	TRBJ1-1	TGTGCCAGCAGCGTCGGGACGAACACTGAAGCTTTCTTT	CASSVGTNTEAFF
TRBV24-1	-	many	TRBJ1-5	TGTGCCACCAGTGATTTGCTCGGTCGTCCCCAGCATTTT	CATSDLLGRPQHF
TRBV6-5	TRBD1	many	TRBJ1-1	TGTGCCAGCAGTTACCGATACAGGGGGAACACTGAAGCTTTCTTT	CASSYRYRGNTEAFF
TRBV20-1	TRBD1	-	TRBJ1-2	TGCAGTGCTAGTGAGGGGGACAGCCCAACGTTTGGCTACACCTTC	CSASEGDSPTFGYTF
TRBV20-1	-	many	TRBJ2-5	TGCAGTGCAATACGGACCCCTAGGGGGGAGACCCAGTACTTC	CSAIRTPRGETQYF
TRBV6-5	-	many	TRBJ1-1	TGTGCCAGCAGTTCCCCGGTGAACACTGAAGCTTTCTTT	CASSSPVNTEAFF
TRBV7-9	-	many	TRBJ1-1	TGTGCCCTCTCCATCGACGCAGACACTGAAGCTTTCTTT	CALSIDADTEAFF
TRBV20-1	-	many	TRBJ2-5	TGCAGTGCCGACGACGGTAGGAAGACCCAGTACTTC	CSADDGRKTQYF
TRBV9	-	many	TRBJ2-1	TGTGCCAGCAGCGGGACGGGGAGCTCCTACAATGAGCAGTTCTTC	CASSGTGSSYNEQFF
TRBV6-1	TRBD2	-	TRBJ2-7	TGTGCCAGCAGTGAAGCCCGGGCGGGAGACGAGCAGTACTTC	CASSEARAGDEQYF
TRBV6-1	-	many	TRBJ1-2	TGTGCCAGCAGTGCGGGATCCGGGTGGGGCTACACCTTC	CASSAGSGWGYTF
TRBV28	TRBD1	few	TRBJ2-7	TGTGCCAGCAGGACCGGGACAGGAGGCTACGAGCAGTACTTC	CASRTGTGGYEQYF
TRBV6-5	TRBD1	many	TRBJ2-7	TGTGCCAGCCAGCCAGGGGGACCCTACGAGCAGTACTTC	CASQPGGPYEQYF
TRBV28	-	-	TRBJ1-1	TGTGCCAGCAGTCCGCCGTCGACGAACACTGAAGCTTTCTTT	CASSPPSTNTEAFF
TRBV28	TRBD1	-	TRBJ2-5	TGTGCCAGCACGATGACAGGGGCAATCCAAGAGACCCAGTACTTC	CASTMTGAIQETQYF
TRBV5-5	-	many	TRBJ1-1	TGTGCCAGCAGCGGCTGGACCACTGAAGCTTTCTTT	CASSGWTTEAFF
TRBV6-2/TRBV6-3	-	-	TRBJ1-1	TGTGCCAGCAGTTACGTTCGCCACGCAGCACCAATGAACACTGAAGCTTTCTTT	CASSYVRHAAPMNTEAFF
TRBV7-2	-	-	TRBJ2-7	TGTGCCAGCAGCTTACCAACCCGCTCCTACGAGCAGTACTTC	CASSLPTRSYEQYF
TRBV12-3/TRBV12-4	-	many	TRBJ2-5	TGTGCCAGCAGTTTAAGCCCCGGGGAGACCCAGTACTTC	CASSLSPGETQYF
TRBV6-2/TRBV6-3	TRBD2	many	TRBJ2-7	TGTGCCAGCAGTTATTCCGGACTCGGGACTAGCGCCACCACCTACGAGCAGTACTTC	CASSYSGLGTSATTYEQYF
TRBV9	TRBD1	many	TRBJ1-6	TGTGCCAGCAGCGTCCAGACAGGGAATAATTCACCCCTCCACTTT	CASSVQTGNNSPLHF
TRBV6-2/TRBV6-3	TRBD2	many	TRBJ2-7	TGTGCCAGCAGTTACTCGTCTACGTGGCTAGCGGGAGTCTACGAGCAGTACTTC	CASSYSSTWLAGVYEQYF
TRBV4-1	TRBD2	many	TRBJ2-7	TGCGCCAGCAGCCAACTTAGCGGGAGTCATTACGAGCAGTACTTC	CASSQLSGSHYEQYF
TRBV7-2	-	many	TRBJ1-1	TGTGCCAGCAGCTTAGGTGTGGCAGCGTACACTGAAGCTTTCTTT	CASSLGVAAYTEAFF
TRBV28	TRBD2	-	TRBJ2-5	TGTGCCACCTCCGGGACTAAAGAGACCCAGTACTTC	CATSGTKETQYF
TRBV5-1	-	many	TRBJ2-7	TGCGCCAGCAGCCTAACGGCGGGATGGGATACAGCGTACGAGCAGTACTTC	CASSLTAGWDTAYEQYF
TRBV18	-	many	TRBJ1-5	TGTGCCAGCTCACCCCAGAGCAATCAGCCCCAGCATTTT	CASSPQSNQPQHF
TRBV6-2/TRBV6-3	-	-	TRBJ1-6	TGTGCCAGCAGTTACTCGCGGTTATTGGATTCACCCCTCCACTTT	CASSYSRLLDSPLHF
TRBV6-1	TRBD1	many	TRBJ1-2	TGTGCCAGCAGACCCTGGACAGGGAAGGAGTATGGCTACACCTTC	CASRPWTGKEYGYTF
TRBV20-1	-	-	TRBJ1-1	TGCAGTGCTAGGGAGATGGGCACTGAAGCTTTCTTT	CSAREMGTEAFF
TRBV6-5	-	many	TRBJ2-5	TGTGCCAGCAGGGGGTTGCAAGAGACCCAGTACTTC	CASRGLQETQYF
TRBV20-1	-	many	TRBJ1-5	TGCAGTGCTAGAAACCCTAATAGCAATCAGCCCCAGCATTTT	CSARNPNSNQPQHF
TRBV19	-	many	TRBJ2-7	TGTGCCAGTAGTACCCCGGGACTCCTCTACGAGCAGTACTTC	CASSTPGLLYEQYF
TRBV19	TRBD1	many	TRBJ1-1	TGTGCCAGTAGTACCCGACAGGGGCGGAACACTGAAGCTTTCTTT	CASSTRQGRNTEAFF
TRBV10-3	TRBD2	many	TRBJ2-2	TGTGCCATCAGGATAGGACTAGCGGGAGACACCGGGGAGCTGTTTTTT	CAIRIGLAGDTGELFF
TRBV6-5	-	many	TRBJ2-6	TGTGCCAGCAGTTACCTCAAGGTCTCTGGGGCCAACGTCCTGACTTTC	CASSYLKVSGANVLTF
TRBV15	-	-	TRBJ1-1	TGTGCCACCAGCAGAGTAACGACATCGAAAGCTTTCTTT	CATSRVTTSKAFF
TRBV6-5	-	many	TRBJ2-5	TGTGCCAGCAATAACGGAAACCAAGAGACCCAGTACTTC	CASNNGNQETQYF
TRBV7-9	-	few	TRBJ1-2	TGTGCCAGCAGCTTAGTCAGCGACAGCTACACCTTC	CASSLVSDSYTF
TRBV6-1	TRBD1	few	TRBJ1-2	TGTGCCAGCAGCCCTCGGGACAGGTCCTCGAACTATGGCTACACCTTC	CASSPRDRSSNYGYTF
TRBV20-1	-	many	TRBJ1-1	TGCAGTGCTAGAGAAGGCATGAACACTGAAGCTTTCTTT	CSAREGMNTEAFF